This entry describes one TCR beta chain. No cognate antigen has been identified for it. Base quality data are lacking; no much larger clone is found one base away. The Qiagen DNeasy Kit was used to extract genomic DNA from the sorted cells. The immunoSEQ platform was used for deep sequencing of the TCR beta chain. The original pipeline was this. Repertoire data analysis was performed with the immunoSEQ Analyzer software. TCRdb stores this immuneACCESS table with in-frame sequences only. Part of the clones is absent; in the studies checked, under half of the shortfall reflects unresolved V genes, and no reason is known for the rest. The V and J calls and clone size come from that table; D and trimming were worked out from the DNA. The sample records 20,000 or so clones, approximately 84% of which are singletons. The ten top clones hold around 32% of the sample. This entry comes from a study of EBV T-cell therapy then PD-1 blockade in nasopharyngeal carcinoma (dated by TCRdb to the early 2020s).

CDR1 and CDR2, per the germline V gene (reference sequence), are SEHNR and FQNEAQ. From V the trimming removes 2 bases and from J it removes 5 bases, while the gene matches leave 9 bases of the junction unaccounted for. Its CDR3 holds 15 amino acids, cysteine through phenylalanine. CDR3 DNA only is kept here, 45 bases in frame from base 1. The treatment or condition label of this sample denotes: AdE1-LMPpoly-expanded autologous EBV-specific T-cell therapy followed by anti-PD-1 nivolumab. This clonotype was obtained from a man between 35 and 55 years old with nasopharyngeal carcinoma. The chain links TRBV7-9 with TRBJ2-7; the central 7 bases match TRBD1. Here the sequenced sample was CD8+ T cells from blood, taken around day 30 from a patient whose treatment included autologous EBV-specific T cells and nivolumab. The nucleotide sequence is TGTGCCAGCAGCTTATCTGAGACAGGGTCCAACGAGCAGTACTTC. It encodes CASSLSETGSNEQYF. With the rest looked up from the reference TRBV7-9 and TRBJ2-7 genes rather than sequenced, the full variable domain is DTGVSQNPRHKITKRGQNVTFRCDPISEHNRLYWYRQTLGQGPEFLTYFQNEAQLEKSRLLSDRFSAERPKGSFSTLEIQRTEQGDSAMYLCASSLSETGSNEQYFGPGTRLTVT.